Shown below are 16 T cell receptor beta chains from a single sample sequenced in a study of graft-versus-host responses after intestinal transplantation (dated by TCRdb to about 2021). The library relied on the immunoSEQ multiplex PCR assay. Imported from immuneACCESS, the table was reduced by TCRdb to in-frame sequences with V and J called. These copies leave out some clones; in studies compared against another copy, an unresolved V gene accounts for under half, and the cause of the remainder is not known. The sample yields tens of thousands of clones; less than 95% were counted once. The ten largest clones capture roughly 0.54% of the sample. The sample was PBMCs, taken 156 days after intestinal transplant. All receptors derive from a human patient who received an intestinal transplant, so some T cells may come from the graft donor.

This rearrangement joins TRBV6-1 to TRBJ1-2; perhaps TRBD1 as D (5 bases). This CDR3 contains 15 residues. Germline-derived CDR1 and CDR2 are MNHNS and SASEGT. Trimming removed 7 bases at V and 2 bases at J, with 17 bases between. The CDR3 sequence is CASNPGTSPNYGYTF. CDR3 in DNA: TGTGCCAGCAATCCGGGGACGTCTCCCAACTATGGCTACACCTTC.

This chain links TRBV7-9 with TRBJ2-5, with D unclear. The J call may be faulty, since TRBJ2-7 better matches the DNA end. This CDR3 region has 13 residues. Germline assignment: CDR1 SEHNR and CDR2 FQNEAQ (reference sequence). CDR3 loop: CASSSARLYEQYF. CDR3 DNA: TGTGCCAGCAGCTCCGCACGACTCTACGAGCAGTACTTC.

The chain carries TRBV27 and TRBJ1-6, with TRBD1 matching over 8 bases. J lost 13 bases, V lost 3 bases, and 14 bases had no gene match. The CDR3 totals 16 residues. Germline CDR1 is MNHEY and CDR2 is SMNVEV (reference sequence). In nucleotides, the CDR3 is TGTGCCAGCAGTTTCACTCTAGGGACAGGTGGAATCCCCCTCCACTTT. Translating it yields CASSFTLGTGGIPLHF.

V gene TRBV7-2 combines with J gene TRBJ2-3, with D maybe TRBD2 (5 bases). Trimming cost V 3 bases and J 4 bases, with 11 bases left between them. This CDR3 contains 14 residues. Germline assignment: CDR1 SGHTA and CDR2 FQGNSA. Here the CDR3 reads CASSFSGSSDTQYF. DNA of the CDR3: TGTGCCAGCAGCTTCTCGGGGAGCTCAGATACGCAGTATTTT.

The chain is built from TRBV6-6 and TRBJ1-6; no clear D gene. This CDR3 has 14 amino acids. Deletions cut 2 bases from V and 5 bases from J, with 7 bases between. Germline V gives CDR1 MNHNY, CDR2 SVGAGI (reference sequence). The CDR3 sequence is CASSYGGHNSPLHF. In DNA form, the CDR3 reads TGTGCCAGCAGTTACGGCGGGCATAATTCACCCCTCCACTTT.

The genes are TRBV19 and TRBJ2-7; D might be TRBD2 (5 bases). Per germline, CDR1 LNHDA and CDR2 SQIVND (reference sequence). V dropped 2 bases and J dropped 7 bases, with 12 bases sitting between them. This CDR3 is 13 amino acids long. The CDR3 sequence is CASSISDFGEQYF. DNA of the CDR3: TGTGCCAGTAGTATATCGGACTTTGGGGAGCAGTACTTC.

The chain recombines TRBV9 with TRBJ2-1; possible D gene TRBD2, 6 bases. The V and J ends lost 3 bases and 8 bases respectively, with 18 bases between them. CDR3 length: 15 amino acids. The V gene's germline CDR1 is SGDLS and CDR2 YYNGEE. The CDR3 reads CASSGWGSTGDEQFF. CDR3 nucleotides: TGTGCCAGCAGCGGCTGGGGGTCGACGGGGGATGAGCAGTTCTTC.

The gene calls are TRBV6-1 and TRBJ2-7; TRBD1 matches 8 bases. The CDR3 extends over 14 amino acids. Germline lookup yields CDR1 MNHNS and CDR2 SASEGT. Trimming removed 5 bases from V and 1 base from J; junction bases left unmatched: 4. This CDR3 reads CASSWTGSSYEQYF. The CDR3 coding sequence is TGTGCCAGCAGTTGGACAGGGTCTTCCTACGAGCAGTACTTC.

This clone was detected only once. This chain connects TRBV15 to TRBJ1-2; TRBD1 agrees at 7 bases. V lost 6 bases to trimming and J lost 5 bases; unmatched junction nucleotides: 6. Germline CDR1 LNHNV, CDR2 YYDKDF (reference sequence). CDR3 length equals 13 residues. CDR3 sequence (DNA): TGTGCCACCAGGGGGACAGCGAATTATGGCTACACCTTC. This translates into CATRGTANYGYTF.

The chain couples TRBV7-9 to TRBJ1-5; D is uncertain. V lost 5 bases and J 3 bases, leaving 8 bases between the germline ends. CDR1 is SEHNR and CDR2 is FQNEAQ in the germline V gene (reference sequence). The CDR3 contains 13 residues. The CDR3, as DNA: TGTGCCAGCAGCCTCTCCGACAATCAGCCCCAGCATTTT. It yields the protein CASSLSDNQPQHF.

The chain carries TRBV2 and TRBJ2-3; the D is unclear. This CDR3 has 11 amino acids. CDR1 and CDR2 from the germline V gene are SNHLY and FYNNEI. Trimming shortened V by 1 base and J by 5 bases, and 1 base separated the two germline ends. The DNA of the CDR3 is TGTGCCAGCAGTGAAGGAGATACGCAGTATTTT. It is translated as CASSEGDTQYF. Filled out from reference TRBV2 and TRBJ2-3, the complete variable domain reads EPEVTQTPSHQVTQMGQEVILRCVPISNHLYFYWYRQILGQKVEFLVSFYNNEISEKSEIFDDQFSVERPDGSNFTLKIRSTKLEDSAMYFCASSEGDTQYFGPGTRLTVL.

J is TRBJ1-6 and V is TRBV6-6, with TRBD1 matching over 8 bases. The V and J ends lost 2 bases and 10 bases, in that order; junction bases with no gene match: 7. This CDR3 comprises 15 residues. CDR1 is MNHNY, CDR2 SVGAGI, per germline (reference sequence). CDR3 region: CASSYEWTGNSPLHF. The CDR3 coding sequence is TGTGCCAGCAGTTACGAGTGGACAGGGAACTCACCCCTCCACTTT.

The CDR3 region is CASTQGGTEAFF. The CDR3, as DNA: TGCGCCAGCACGCAAGGGGGAACTGAAGCTTTCTTT. The rearrangement uses TRBV5-1 and TRBJ1-1, with a possible D match to TRBD1 (6 bases). CDR3 length equals 12 residues. Germline CDR1 SGHRS, CDR2 YFSETQ. Trimming stripped 6 bases from V and 5 bases from J, with 11 bases between.

This chain connects TRBV6-6 to TRBJ2-7; D may be TRBD2 (5 bases). The V end lost 2 bases, the J end lost 0 bases, and 8 bases lay between the germline ends. In germline, CDR1 is MNHNY, CDR2 SVGAGI (reference sequence). The length of the CDR3 is 14 residues. CDR3 sequence: CASSYGEGSYEQYF. The CDR3 nucleotides are TGTGCCAGCAGTTACGGTGAGGGCTCCTACGAGCAGTACTTC.

This rearrangement joins TRBV6-6 to TRBJ1-1; D possibly corresponds to TRBD1 (6 bases). V was cut by 5 bases and J by 7 bases, with 11 bases left in between. The CDR3 is 12 amino acids. Per germline, CDR1 MNHNY and CDR2 SVGAGI (reference sequence). CDR3 nucleotide sequence: TGTGCCAGCAGTGAGACAGGCCTTGAAGCTTTCTTT. Its protein is CASSETGLEAFF.

This rearrangement joins TRBV29-1 to TRBJ1-1, with TRBD1 identical over 9 bases. The CDR3 is 14 amino acids. Trimming removed 6 bases from V and 0 bases from J; junction bases left unmatched: 5. CDR1 and CDR2 (germline): SQVTM, ANQGSEA. CDR3 DNA: TGCAGCGTCCAAGACAGGGGGGTGAACACTGAAGCTTTCTTT. This codes for CSVQDRGVNTEAFF.